This T cell receptor beta chain was observed in a study of T cells after yellow fever vaccination. Study-level findings and limits: The booster response re-showed most primary clones: 96% CD4, approximately 86% CD8. Peaking faster, on day 5 versus 15, the secondary response was nonetheless weaker. Researchers noted that a small share of clonotypes showed up in both CD4 and CD8 compartments.

The CDR3 spans 14 residues. Trimming shortened V by 5 bases and J by 2 bases, and 11 bases separated the two germline ends. CDR1 MRHNA and CDR2 SNTAGT come from the germline V gene. This clonotype was picked up a small number of times. Its antigen is undetermined. Synthesis of TCR cDNA relied on 5'RACE template switching, which attached a universal primer site and UMIs. TCRdb re-called the 5' RACE reads with MiXCR, one entry per CDR3 protein. The sample has approximately 550,000 distinct CDR3 sequences, over 15% seen once. The rearrangement joins TRBV6-4 to TRBJ2-3, with D possibly matching TRBD1 (6 bases). The sample here was PBMCs, taken 15 days after the yellow fever booster vaccination. This clonotype was sampled from a man aged 30-40 years who received the YFV17D yellow fever vaccine. DNA for the CDR3: TGTGCCAGCAGTATCGACAGGAACACAGATACGCAGTATTTT. Translation: CASSIDRNTDTQYF.